Reported below is one TCR beta chain. Its antigen is undetermined. UMI-labeled 5' RACE was used to make TCR beta libraries. TCRdb reprocessed the 5' RACE reads and reports one entry per CDR3 protein, with no DNA. The listing records 15,000 to 20,000 distinct CDR3 sequences. It was negative magnetic separation that enriched the total CD8+ T cells. The germline V gene encodes CDR1 SGHVS and CDR2 FNYEAQ. This CDR3 has 15 residues. This sample was taken from a study of human CD8 memory T cell subsets. The study's findings and limits: No chain other than the T cell receptor beta chain was sequenced. T cells showing similarly high diversity were the stem-like memory and precursor exhausted cells, not the effector memory cells. Only a minimal degree of mutual overlap characterized stem-like memory and precursor exhausted T cell repertoires.

Material: CD8+ stem-like memory T cells (TSCM and TCM) sorted from PBMCs. Subset: stem-like memory CD8 T cells (TSTEM), CCR7+ PD-1- TIGIT-. The genes are TRBV7-6 and TRBJ1-1. The receptor was derived from a human donor in good health. The CDR3 here is CASSLEAERGTEAFF.